The 20 T cell receptor beta chains presented below share a single source sample, sequenced in a study of blood T cell repertoires in COVID-19. Only in-frame clones appear in the TCRdb table, and some are missing; sequencing was by immunoSEQ multiplex PCR. The table records roughly 240,000 clones, roughly 85% of them present only once. The sequenced sample consisted of peripheral blood. The receptor set was obtained from a man aged 45-65 years with COVID-19, enrolled during active disease.

There are a few counts of this clone. V and J are TRBV7-8 and TRBJ2-7; the D is unclear. The CDR3 runs 15 residues. Germline V lookup: CDR1 SGHVS, CDR2 FQNEAQ. V gave up 5 bases and J gave up 0 bases, with 14 bases separating them. The CDR3 DNA sequence: TGTGCCAGCAGCACAAGTCGACACTTCTCCTACGAGCAGTACTTC. Protein product: CASSTSRHFSYEQYF.

The chain recombines TRBV11-2 with TRBJ2-4, with D unresolved. Trimming stripped 4 bases from V and 3 bases from J, with 13 bases between. The CDR3 totals 15 residues. Per the germline V gene, CDR1 is SGHAT and CDR2 is FQNNGV. The DNA for the CDR3 is TGTGCCAGCAGCTCGTCGGTTTTTGACAAAAACATTCAGTACTTC. This gives the protein CASSSSVFDKNIQYF.

The chain recombines TRBV5-4 with TRBJ2-1; no definite D call. Trimming removed 3 bases from V and 4 bases from J, with 2 bases in between. Germline assignment: CDR1 SGHNT and CDR2 YYREEE (reference sequence). CDR3 length: 11 amino acids. The DNA of the CDR3 is TGTGCCAGCAGCTCGTACAATGAGCAGTTCTTC. Translated, it gives CASSSYNEQFF.

This chain joins TRBV23-1 and TRBJ2-1; D is perhaps TRBD1 (6 bases). TRBV23-1 is identified as an open reading frame with a role that is uncertain. The CDR3 loop spans 14 amino acids. The V end was cut by 3 bases, the J end by 2 bases, with 8 bases between. The CDR3 DNA follows: TGCGCCAGCAGTCACAGGGGAACCTACAATGAGCAGTTCTTC. Protein product: CASSHRGTYNEQFF.

This chain joins TRBV12-3 or TRBV12-4 and TRBJ1-3, with a possible D match to TRBD1 (6 bases). The CDR3 has 12 residues. The V gene lost 6 bases and the J gene lost 11 bases, with 14 bases spanning the gap. The CDR3 sequence: CASSKTGPPIYF. CDR3 bases: TGTGCCAGCAGCAAAACAGGGCCTCCCATATATTTT.

The chain joins TRBV27 to TRBJ1-6, with a possible D match to TRBD1 (5 bases). Germline V gene data show CDR1 as MNHEY and CDR2 as SMNVEV (reference sequence). Deletions cut 4 bases from V and 9 bases from J, with 19 bases between. CDR3 length: 16 residues. The CDR3 DNA reads TGTGCCAGCAGTTCGCGCGGGACTTACGGTGGTTCACCCCTCCACTTT. Protein sequence: CASSSRGTYGGSPLHF.

The rearrangement joins TRBV7-9 to TRBJ2-2, with D perhaps matching TRBD1 (5 bases). This CDR3 contains 14 residues. Germline lookup yields CDR1 SEHNR and CDR2 FQNEAQ (reference sequence). Trimming took off 2 bases at V and 4 bases at J, with 8 bases between the two ends. This CDR3 reads CASSLQGSTGELFF. The CDR3 DNA reads TGTGCCAGCAGCTTACAGGGTTCCACCGGGGAGCTGTTTTTT.

The rearrangement uses TRBV28 and TRBJ1-5, with no clear D. CDR3 length equals 14 residues. V was trimmed by 5 bases and J by 5 bases, leaving 13 bases between them. Per the germline V gene, CDR1 is MDHEN and CDR2 is SYDVKM. The chain's CDR3 is CASSPPGIDQPQHF. The CDR3 coding sequence is TGTGCCAGCAGTCCCCCGGGTATCGATCAGCCCCAGCATTTT. Complete variable domain (other parts from reference TRBV28 and TRBJ1-5): DVKVTQSSRYLVKRTGEKVFLECVQDMDHENMFWYRQDPGLGLRLIYFSYDVKMKEKGDIPEGYSVSREKKERFSLILESASTNQTSMYLCASSPPGIDQPQHFGDGTRLSIL.

The chain carries TRBV5-1 and TRBJ2-5; possibly TRBD2 for D (7 bases). Germline-derived CDR1 and CDR2 are SGHRS and YFSETQ. The length of the CDR3 is 14 residues. V was shortened by 4 bases and J by 5 bases, with 15 bases between the two germline ends. CDR3 nucleotides: TGCGCCAGCAGCCTGGGGGGGCTCCGCGAGACCCAGTACTTC. The encoded protein is CASSLGGLRETQYF.

This clone came up once. The junction does not match germline at one end; this may be a read error. This chain joins TRBV4-1 and TRBJ2-7; 8 nucleotides line up with TRBD2. The CDR3 is 17 amino acids. Germline-derived CDR1 and CDR2 are MGHRA and YSYEKL. The DNA of the CDR3 is TGCGCCCGCAGCCAAGACGCGGGGGGTTGGGGGGCCTGGGAGCAGTACTTC. Translating it yields CARSQDAGGWGAWEQYF.

The chain joins TRBV5-4 to TRBJ1-1, with unresolved D. The ends were cut back, 5 bases at V and 4 bases at J, with 12 bases in the middle. CDR1 and CDR2 from the germline V gene are SGHNT and YYREEE (reference sequence). CDR3 length: 13 residues. As DNA, the CDR3 is TGTGCCAGCAGACCTCGCACAGTCACTGAAGCTTTCTTT. It codes for CASRPRTVTEAFF.

The chain uses TRBV7-9 and TRBJ1-1; a weak D match, TRBD1 (5 bases). This CDR3 is 15 amino acids long. The ends were cut back, 1 base at V and 4 bases at J, with 13 bases in the middle. Looked up from germline, CDR1 is SEHNR and CDR2 is FQNEAQ (reference sequence). The CDR3 is CASSLGAGFGTEAFF. In DNA form, the CDR3 reads TGTGCCAGCAGCTTAGGGGCAGGGTTTGGCACTGAAGCTTTCTTT.

In this sample, this clone turned up a few times. The CDR3 loop reads CASSLGTMENIQYF. CDR3 DNA sequence: TGCGCCAGCAGCCTTGGGACTATGGAAAACATTCAGTACTTC. The chain uses TRBV5-1 and TRBJ2-4, with 7 bases aligning to TRBD2. V was clipped by 4 bases and J by 5 bases; unmatched bases: 6. Germline CDR1 and CDR2: SGHRS and YFSETQ. This CDR3 comprises 14 residues.

This chain links TRBV7-2 with TRBJ2-7, with TRBD2 matching over 11 bases. The V gene's germline CDR1 is SGHTA and CDR2 FQGNSA. The CDR3 covers 14 residues. The V and J ends lost 1 base and 5 bases, in that order; junction bases with no gene match: 1. The CDR3 region has the DNA TGTGCCAGCAGCTTAGGGACTAGCGGGCACGAGCAGTACTTC. Protein product: CASSLGTSGHEQYF.

The chain employs TRBV6-5 and TRBJ2-7; 7 nucleotides agree with TRBD1. The ends lost 6 bases at V and 0 bases at J; junction bases unmatched: 2. This CDR3 region has 13 residues. Germline-derived CDR1 and CDR2 are MNHEY and SVGAGI. DNA of the CDR3: TGTGCCAGCAGAAGGGACAGCTCCTACGAGCAGTACTTC. It yields the protein CASRRDSSYEQYF.

This chain joins TRBV7-2 and TRBJ1-2; possible D gene TRBD1, 5 bases. The V end was cut by 0 bases, the J end by 2 bases, with 7 bases between. CDR1 and CDR2 from the germline V gene are SGHTA and FQGNSA. This CDR3 has 14 residues. This chain's CDR3 is CASSLAAGNYGYTF. DNA for the CDR3: TGTGCCAGCAGCTTAGCGGCAGGGAACTATGGCTACACCTTC.

Only a few counts were recorded for this clone. This sequence joins TRBV4-1 and TRBJ1-5; no clear D gene. V lost 0 bases and J 0 bases, leaving 3 bases between the germline ends. Germline V gene sequence: CDR1 MGHRA, CDR2 YSYEKL. The CDR3 covers 14 residues. The DNA of the CDR3 is TGCGCCAGCAGCCAAGACAGTAGCAATCAGCCCCAGCATTTT. Protein sequence: CASSQDSSNQPQHF.

The chain has TRBV11-1 and TRBJ2-5; the D gene is possibly TRBD1 (5 bases). The CDR3 runs to 14 residues. Germline V CDR1 and CDR2: SGHAT, FQDESV (reference sequence). Trimming removed 1 base at V and 5 bases at J, with 11 bases between. CDR3 nucleotides: TGTGCCAGCAGCTTAGGCCAGGGATGGGAGACCCAGTACTTC. Translating gives CASSLGQGWETQYF.

This sequence joins TRBV30 and TRBJ1-1; TRBD1 matches 9 bases. J was trimmed by 0 bases and V by 5 bases; bases with no gene match: 10. This CDR3 has 16 residues. The germline V gene has CDR1 GTSNPN and CDR2 SVGIG (reference sequence). The CDR3 DNA is TGTGCCTGGCGGGCCGGGACAGGGCCTATGAACACTGAAGCTTTCTTT. Amino acid sequence: CAWRAGTGPMNTEAFF. Supplemented by reference TRBV30 and TRBJ1-1, the full variable domain reads SQTIHQWPATLVQPVGSPLSLECTVEGTSNPNLYWYRQAAGRGLQLLFYSVGIGQISSEVPQNLSASRPQDRQFILSSKKLLLSDSGFYLCAWRAGTGPMNTEAFFGQGTRLTVV.

The gene calls are TRBV2 and TRBJ2-3; D uncertain. Trimming took 2 bases from V and 4 from J, leaving 19 bases between them. The CDR3 runs 17 residues. CDR1 is SNHLY, CDR2 FYNNEI, per germline. The CDR3 loop is CASSESFGSVQADTQYF. As DNA, the CDR3 is TGTGCCAGCAGTGAATCCTTCGGCTCAGTGCAGGCAGATACGCAGTATTTT.